The 10 T cell receptor beta chains in this list originate from one sample, sequenced in a study of cytomegalovirus exposure and HLA in healthy donors. Primers for the PCR totalled 60 Vbeta and 13 Jbeta. Assay used: immunoSEQ multiplex PCR; TCRdb lists only in-frame clones, some missing. The table has tens of thousands of clones, over 70% seen once. The sequenced material came from PBMCs. The receptors come from a man aged 60-69 years in good health and CMV-seropositive.

The chain links TRBV4-2 to TRBJ2-3; 16 nucleotides match TRBD2. Germline CDR1 and CDR2: LGHNA and YNFKEQ. Losses at the gene ends were 5 bases for V and 5 bases for J; bases not matched to a gene: 10. This CDR3 comprises 18 residues. CDR3 coding DNA: TGTGCCAGCAGCAAGGGGACTAGCGGGGGGGCCGGTGGAGATACGCAGTATTTT. This sequence encodes CASSKGTSGGAGGDTQYF.

This chain joins TRBV11-3 and TRBJ2-1; TRBD2 matches at 11 bases. The V gene end was trimmed by 5 bases and the J gene end by 3 bases; junction bases not matched to a gene: 3. Germline V gene sequence: CDR1 SGHNT, CDR2 YENEEA. This CDR3 contains 15 residues. The CDR3 here is CASSKGTSGYNEQFF. In DNA, the CDR3 is TGTGCCAGCAGCAAAGGGACTAGCGGCTACAATGAGCAGTTCTTC.

This chain uses TRBV2 with TRBJ2-5; D call uncertain. From germline, CDR1 is SNHLY and CDR2 FYNNEI. V was cut by 4 bases and J by 5 bases, with 8 bases left in between. The CDR3 has 12 residues. The CDR3 region has the DNA TGTGCCAGCAGTGGGGCTTCGGAGACCCAGTACTTC. Protein product: CASSGASETQYF.

This chain links TRBV5-1 with TRBJ2-3; TRBD2 is a possible D gene (5 bases). CDR1 and CDR2 from the germline V gene are SGHRS and YFSETQ. Trimming cost V 0 bases and J 7 bases, with 21 bases left between them. This CDR3 is 17 amino acids long. The CDR3 loop reads CASSLVSTTRARNTQYF. The CDR3 DNA sequence: TGCGCCAGCAGCTTGGTTTCGACTACACGAGCCAGGAATACGCAGTATTTT.

V is TRBV27 and J is TRBJ2-7, with a tentative D call TRBD1 (6 bases). CDR3 length: 15 residues. CDR1 and CDR2 (germline): MNHEY, SMNVEV (reference sequence). V was cut by 2 bases and J by 5 bases, with 16 bases left in between. The CDR3 is CASSLGGHRMDEQYF. The CDR3 coding sequence is TGTGCCAGCAGTTTAGGGGGACATCGGATGGACGAGCAGTACTTC.

V is TRBV9 and J is TRBJ1-4; D possibly corresponds to TRBD1 (5 bases). The germline V gene has CDR1 SGDLS and CDR2 YYNGEE. CDR3 length: 18 residues. V was shortened by 0 bases and J by 7 bases, with 22 bases between the two germline ends. The CDR3 nucleotides are TGTGCCAGCAGCGTAGACCCCCCCGGACAATCGCGGACTGAAAAACTGTTTTTT. It specifies CASSVDPPGQSRTEKLFF.

Remarks on this clone: Distinct nucleotide sequences in the sample also encode this CDR3. The V and J genes are TRBV6-6 and TRBJ2-3; D is ambiguous. The CDR3 is 14 amino acids. CDR1 and CDR2 (germline): MNHNY, SVGAGI (reference sequence). Trimming removed 2 bases at V and 0 bases at J, with 6 bases between. The CDR3 DNA is TGTGCCAGCAGTTACAGCGTTAGCACAGATACGCAGTATTTT. Protein sequence: CASSYSVSTDTQYF.

V and J are TRBV29-1 and TRBJ1-1, with 7 bases lining up with TRBD1. The CDR3 has 13 amino acids. V shed 8 bases and J 8 bases; nucleotides not matched to a gene: 14. CDR1 and CDR2 from the germline V gene are SQVTM and ANQGSEA. The CDR3 reads CSYQDRRLEEAFF. The CDR3 region has the DNA TGCAGCTACCAGGACAGGCGCCTGGAGGAAGCTTTCTTT.

The rearrangement links TRBV6-1 to TRBJ1-4; D is unclear. The V gene lost 2 bases and the J gene lost 4 bases, with 8 bases spanning the gap. In germline, CDR1 is MNHNS, CDR2 SASEGT. This CDR3 spans 14 amino acids. CDR3 region: CASSENTFNEKLFF. DNA of the CDR3: TGTGCCAGCAGTGAAAACACGTTTAATGAAAAACTGTTTTTT.

The chain couples TRBV6-5 to TRBJ1-4; maybe TRBD1 (5 bases). This CDR3 spans 15 amino acids. Germline lookup yields CDR1 MNHEY and CDR2 SVGAGI. V dropped 6 bases and J dropped 7 bases, with 18 bases sitting between them. The CDR3 region is CASRPTGTYGEKLFF. In DNA form, the CDR3 reads TGTGCCAGCAGGCCAACCGGGACTTATGGTGAAAAACTGTTTTTT.